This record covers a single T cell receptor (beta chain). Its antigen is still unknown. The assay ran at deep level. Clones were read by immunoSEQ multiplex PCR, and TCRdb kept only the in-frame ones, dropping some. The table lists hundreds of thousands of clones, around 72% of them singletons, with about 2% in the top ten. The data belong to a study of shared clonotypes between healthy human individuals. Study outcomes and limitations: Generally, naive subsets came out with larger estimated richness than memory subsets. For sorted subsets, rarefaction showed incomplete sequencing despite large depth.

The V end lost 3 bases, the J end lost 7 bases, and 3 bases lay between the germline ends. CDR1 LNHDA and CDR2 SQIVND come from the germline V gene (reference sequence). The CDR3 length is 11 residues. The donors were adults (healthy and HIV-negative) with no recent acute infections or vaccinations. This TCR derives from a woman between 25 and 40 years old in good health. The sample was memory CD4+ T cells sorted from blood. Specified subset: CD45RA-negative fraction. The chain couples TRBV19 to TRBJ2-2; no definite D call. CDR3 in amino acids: CASSMRGELFF. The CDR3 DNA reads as TGTGCCAGTAGTATGCGCGGGGAGCTGTTTTTT.